This TCR beta chain comes out of a study of human T cells and chemical hapten exposure. General study points: It should be noted that donors had alopecia, so their immune response may differ from healthy people's.

This clonotype was detected many times. Its target is unknown. The library labeled individual cDNA molecules by adding unique molecular identifiers to them. From the RACE reads, TCRdb called clonotypes with MiXCR, one entry per CDR3 protein. This table has about 360,000 distinct CDR3 sequences, roughly 5% appearing once. The time point here: patch test 1, 2 weeks after DPC sensitization. Regarding treatment: therapeutic diphenylcyclopropenone sensitization with weekly scalp DPC. Blood sampling preceded each patch test application. Those who donated were patients with alopecia, 18 to 70 years of age, and suitable for DPC. This CDR3 region has 15 residues. The junction had 10 bases not matched to a gene; V was cut back by 7 bases and J by 4 bases.

The V gene is TRBV12-3 or TRBV12-4, the J gene TRBJ1-1; 9 bases fit TRBD1. The origin of this receptor is a woman aged 45-60 years with alopecia areata. Some clones in this sample may be carry-over from other donors' samples. The material was whole blood, obtained in connection with sensitization to the hapten diphenylcyclopropenone (DPC). CDR3 amino acids: CASTEEKTGGTEAFF. CDR3 nucleotides: TGTGCCAGCACCGAAGAAAAGACAGGGGGCACTGAAGCTTTCTTT.